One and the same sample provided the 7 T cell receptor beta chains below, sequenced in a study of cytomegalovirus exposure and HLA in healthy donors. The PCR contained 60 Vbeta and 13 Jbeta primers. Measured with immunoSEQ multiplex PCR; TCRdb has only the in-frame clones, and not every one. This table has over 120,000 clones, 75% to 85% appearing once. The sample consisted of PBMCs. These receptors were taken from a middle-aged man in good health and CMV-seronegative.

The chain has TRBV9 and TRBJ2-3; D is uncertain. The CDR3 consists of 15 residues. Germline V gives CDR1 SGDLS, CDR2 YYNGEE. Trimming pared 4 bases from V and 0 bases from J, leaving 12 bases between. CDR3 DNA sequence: TGTGCCAGCAGCCCCTTCGAACGGAGCACAGATACGCAGTATTTT. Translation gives CASSPFERSTDTQYF.

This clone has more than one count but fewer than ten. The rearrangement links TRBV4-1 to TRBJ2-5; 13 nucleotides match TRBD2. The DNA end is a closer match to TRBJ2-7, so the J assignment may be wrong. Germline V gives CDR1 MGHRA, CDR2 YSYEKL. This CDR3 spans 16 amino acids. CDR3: CASSQVTSGGAYEQYF. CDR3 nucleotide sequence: TGCGCCAGCAGCCAAGTCACTAGCGGGGGGGCCTACGAGCAGTACTTC.

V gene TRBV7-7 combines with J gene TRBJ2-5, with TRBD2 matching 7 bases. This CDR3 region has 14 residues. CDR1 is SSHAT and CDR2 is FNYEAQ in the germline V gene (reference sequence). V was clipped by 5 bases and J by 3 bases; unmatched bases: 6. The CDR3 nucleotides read TGTGCCAGCAGCCCAAGCGGGGCGAAAGAGACCCAGTACTTC. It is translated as CASSPSGAKETQYF.

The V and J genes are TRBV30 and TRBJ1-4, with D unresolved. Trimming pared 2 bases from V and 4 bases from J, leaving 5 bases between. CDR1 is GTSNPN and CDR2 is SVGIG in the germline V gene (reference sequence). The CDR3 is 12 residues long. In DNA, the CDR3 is TGTGCCTGGAGTCAGGATAATGAAAAACTGTTTTTT. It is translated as CAWSQDNEKLFF.

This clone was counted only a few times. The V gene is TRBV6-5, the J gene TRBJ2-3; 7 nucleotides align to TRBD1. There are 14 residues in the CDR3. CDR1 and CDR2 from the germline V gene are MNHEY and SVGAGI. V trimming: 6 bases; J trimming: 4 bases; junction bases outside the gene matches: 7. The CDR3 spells CASRYSTGPDTQYF. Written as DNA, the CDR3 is TGTGCCAGCAGGTATTCGACAGGGCCAGATACGCAGTATTTT.

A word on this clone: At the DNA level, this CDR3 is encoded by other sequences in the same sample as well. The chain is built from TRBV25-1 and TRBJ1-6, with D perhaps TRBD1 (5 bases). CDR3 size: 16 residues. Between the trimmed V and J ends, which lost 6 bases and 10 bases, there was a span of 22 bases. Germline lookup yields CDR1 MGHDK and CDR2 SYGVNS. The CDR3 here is CASSPYDSSPNSPLHF. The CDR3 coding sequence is TGTGCCAGCAGCCCCTATGACAGTAGCCCCAACTCACCCCTCCACTTT.

CDR3 in amino acids: CASSATRLAGADTQYF. DNA of the CDR3: TGTGCCAGCAGCGCTACGAGACTAGCGGGGGCAGATACGCAGTATTTT. V is TRBV9 and J is TRBJ2-3; 12 nucleotides line up with TRBD2. J lost 4 bases, V lost 3 bases, and 6 bases had no gene match. Germline V gene sequence: CDR1 SGDLS, CDR2 YYNGEE. CDR3 length: 16 amino acids.